Presented here are 14 T cell receptor beta chains from one specimen sequenced in a study of T cell responses to AZD1222 COVID-19 vaccine. Profiled with immunoSEQ multiplex PCR; TCRdb holds only in-frame clones, not every one. The sample holds tens of thousands of clones; 85% to 90% are singletons and the top ten take roughly 2.8%. Sequences were derived from peripheral blood, sampled on day 0 of MenACWY control vaccination. These receptors all come from an adult in good health.

V usage is TRBV5-4 and J usage is TRBJ1-4, with D perhaps TRBD1 (6 bases). The V and J ends lost 2 bases and 0 bases respectively, with 8 bases between them. The germline V gene has CDR1 SGHNT and CDR2 YYREEE (reference sequence). The CDR3 extends over 15 amino acids. The CDR3 here is CASSLGGPTNEKLFF. CDR3 bases: TGTGCCAGCAGCTTAGGGGGGCCAACTAATGAAAAACTGTTTTTT.

This sequence joins TRBV7-9 and TRBJ1-1, with TRBD1 identical over 7 bases. This CDR3 is built from 16 residues. Germline assignment: CDR1 SEHNR and CDR2 FQNEAQ (reference sequence). J lost 4 bases, V lost 4 bases, and 12 bases had no gene match. The CDR3 sequence is CASSSPGQKFSTEAFF. As DNA, the CDR3 is TGTGCCAGCAGCTCTCCGGGACAGAAGTTTTCCACTGAAGCTTTCTTT. The full variable domain, with the rest looked up from reference TRBV7-9 and TRBJ1-1, is DTGVSQNPRHKITKRGQNVTFRCDPISEHNRLYWYRQTLGQGPEFLTYFQNEAQLEKSRLLSDRFSAERPKGSFSTLEIQRTEQGDSAMYLCASSSPGQKFSTEAFFGQGTRLTVV.

The gene calls are TRBV24-1 and TRBJ1-2, with D unclear. In germline, CDR1 is KGHDR, CDR2 SFDVKD. Trimming stripped 6 bases from V and 6 bases from J, with 10 bases between. The CDR3 sequence is 12 residues long. DNA of the CDR3: TGTGCCACCAGTATACCCCCGGATGGCTACACCTTC. Protein: CATSIPPDGYTF.

The chain carries TRBV12-3 or TRBV12-4 and TRBJ2-7, with a tentative D call TRBD1 (6 bases). The CDR3 is 13 amino acids. Trimming removed 4 bases at V and 2 bases at J, with 9 bases between. The CDR3 reads CASSSAGAYEQYF. In nucleotides, the CDR3 is TGTGCCAGCAGTTCGGCAGGGGCCTACGAGCAGTACTTC.

The chain has TRBV5-4 and TRBJ1-2; D ambiguous. The CDR3 covers 13 residues. The V end was cut by 1 base, the J end by 1 base, with 5 bases between. Germline V gene sequence: CDR1 SGHNT, CDR2 YYREEE (reference sequence). CDR3 in amino acids: CASSLPSNYGYTF. The CDR3 region has the DNA TGTGCCAGCAGCTTGCCGAGTAACTATGGCTACACCTTC.

The chain couples TRBV7-2 to TRBJ1-3, with 12 bases lining up with TRBD1. Germline V CDR1 and CDR2: SGHTA, FQGNSA. With V trimmed by 2 bases and J by 0 bases, 8 bases remained unmatched. The CDR3 is 19 residues long. CDR3 in amino acids: CASSLRDRGLTASGNTIYF. The DNA of the CDR3 is TGTGCCAGCAGCTTAAGGGACAGGGGGCTAACGGCCTCTGGAAACACCATATATTTT.

The chain uses TRBV5-6 and TRBJ1-5; D is unresolved. The CDR3 sequence is 15 residues long. V was shortened by 3 bases and J by 2 bases, with 12 bases between the two germline ends. CDR1 and CDR2 (germline): SGHDT, YYEEEE. The chain's CDR3 is CASSSAGFGNQPQHF. CDR3 coding DNA: TGTGCCAGCAGCTCCGCGGGGTTCGGCAATCAGCCCCAGCATTTT.

The rearrangement joins TRBV19 to TRBJ2-1, with D possibly matching TRBD1 (6 bases). The CDR3 is made up of 16 amino acids. CDR1 and CDR2 from the germline V gene are LNHDA and SQIVND (reference sequence). Deletions cut 4 bases from V and 1 base from J, with 14 bases between. CDR3 region: CASSKNPQGSYNEQFF. Here the CDR3 DNA reads TGTGCCAGTAGTAAGAACCCGCAGGGGTCCTACAATGAGCAGTTCTTC.

The chain carries TRBV15 and TRBJ2-1; D not certain. This CDR3 is built from 12 residues. The germline V gene encodes CDR1 LNHNV and CDR2 YYDKDF (reference sequence). V was cut by 0 bases and J by 8 bases, with 5 bases left in between. CDR3 sequence: CATSRDMDEQFF. DNA of the CDR3: TGTGCCACCAGCAGAGATATGGATGAGCAGTTCTTC.

V and J are TRBV6-2 or TRBV6-3 and TRBJ1-5; unclear D gene. This CDR3 region has 13 residues. Germline V gene lookup returns CDR1 MNHEY and CDR2 SVGEGT. V shed 5 bases and J shed 0 bases, with 5 bases lying between them. This chain's CDR3 is CASSRYSNQPQHF. The DNA of the CDR3 is TGTGCCAGCAGTCGGTATAGCAATCAGCCCCAGCATTTT.

This chain uses TRBV20-1 with TRBJ2-1; D unclear. Trimming stripped 6 bases from V and 4 bases from J, with 4 bases between. Germline CDR1 and CDR2: DFQATT and SNEGSKA (reference sequence). This CDR3 region has 10 residues. The CDR3 nucleotides are TGCAGTGCCAGTTACAATGAGCAGTTCTTC. Its translation: CSASYNEQFF.

This clone was counted a single time. This specimen includes other DNA sequences encoding the same CDR3. The V and J genes are TRBV11-3 and TRBJ1-1; D uncertain. Per germline, CDR1 SGHNT and CDR2 YENEEA. Between the trimmed V and J ends, which lost 1 base and 7 bases, there was a span of 7 bases. This CDR3 region has 12 residues. The CDR3 sequence is CASSLGRFEAFF. The CDR3 DNA is TGTGCCAGCAGCTTAGGGAGATTTGAAGCTTTCTTT. The entire variable domain, with the rest obtained from reference TRBV11-3 and TRBJ1-1, is as follows: EAGVVQSPRYKIIEKKQPVAFWCNPISGHNTLYWYLQNLGQGPELLIRYENEEAVDDSQLPKDRFSAERLKGVDSTLKIQPAELGDSAVYLCASSLGRFEAFFGQGTRLTVV.

The gene calls are TRBV6-2 or TRBV6-3 and TRBJ1-6; D uncertain. This CDR3 contains 15 residues. Trimming stripped 5 bases from V and 7 bases from J, with 15 bases between. CDR1 MNHEY and CDR2 SVGEGT come from the germline V gene. CDR3 coding DNA: TGTGCCAGCAGTCTCCTTGACCTCTGGAATTCACCCCTCCACTTT. Encoded protein: CASSLLDLWNSPLHF.

The rearrangement uses TRBV11-3 and TRBJ1-4; D unclear. V was shortened by 6 bases and J by 0 bases, with 11 bases between the two germline ends. CDR3 length equals 15 residues. Germline V gene data show CDR1 as SGHNT and CDR2 as YENEEA. The DNA of the CDR3 is TGTGCCAGCAGTTTAACTTCTGCAACTAATGAAAAACTGTTTTTT. This encodes CASSLTSATNEKLFF.